This passage covers 12 T cell receptor beta chains from one sample sequenced in a study of blood T cell repertoires in COVID-19. Clones were sequenced by immunoSEQ multiplex PCR, and TCRdb holds only the in-frame ones, with some missing. The data show 120,000 or so clones, about four fifths seen once. The sample taken for sequencing was peripheral blood. Every receptor here comes from a man aged 55 to 70 with acute or convalescent COVID-19.

The V call is TRBV6-6, the J call TRBJ2-1; no definite D call. The CDR3 contains 14 residues. Trimming removed 3 bases at V and 6 bases at J, with 12 bases between. Germline values: CDR1 MNHNY, CDR2 SVGAGI (reference sequence). The CDR3 loop reads CASSYGSGANEQFF. The CDR3 DNA sequence: TGTGCCAGCAGTTATGGGTCCGGAGCCAATGAGCAGTTCTTC.

The V gene is TRBV28, the J gene TRBJ1-2, with a weak D call TRBD1 (6 bases). Germline V CDR1 and CDR2: MDHEN, SYDVKM. V was trimmed by 6 bases and J by 8 bases, leaving 13 bases between them. This CDR3 spans 12 amino acids. This CDR3 reads CASSLSTGGYTF. CDR3 coding DNA: TGTGCCAGCAGCCTATCGACAGGAGGCTACACCTTC.

This chain connects TRBV25-1 to TRBJ2-1, with D possibly being TRBD2 (6 bases). The V and J ends lost 5 bases and 5 bases respectively, with 16 bases between them. The CDR3 length is 15 residues. Germline assignment: CDR1 MGHDK and CDR2 SYGVNS. CDR3 nucleotides: TGTGCCAGCAGTACACGGCGGGAAGGGAACAATGAGCAGTTCTTC. This sequence encodes CASSTRREGNNEQFF.

J is TRBJ1-2 and V is TRBV18; D is uncertain. There are 14 residues in the CDR3. CDR1 is KGHSH and CDR2 is LQKENI in the germline V gene. The germline V and J ends were trimmed by 3 bases and 8 bases, with 16 bases remaining between them. The CDR3 nucleotides are TGTGCCAGCTCACCTTTACCCGGGTTGAGAGGCTACACCTTC. Amino acids: CASSPLPGLRGYTF.

The chain uses TRBV3-1 (or the pseudogene TRBV3-2) and TRBJ1-5; 8 bases are a match to TRBD1. The V and J ends lost 5 bases and 6 bases, in that order; junction bases with no gene match: 3. The CDR3 covers 13 residues. Germline V lookup: CDR1 LGHDT, CDR2 YNNKEL (reference sequence). The CDR3 loop reads CASSAGGSQPQHF. In DNA form, the CDR3 reads TGTGCCAGCAGCGCAGGGGGCAGTCAGCCCCAGCATTTT.

The CDR3 loop is CASSREDRGRQPQHF. In DNA, the CDR3 is TGTGCCAGCAGCCGAGAGGACAGGGGGCGTCAGCCCCAGCATTTT. The gene calls are TRBV7-8 and TRBJ1-5, with 11 bases lining up with TRBD1. Trimming removed 5 bases from V and 6 bases from J; junction bases left unmatched: 6. This CDR3 region has 15 residues. Germline V gives CDR1 SGHVS, CDR2 FQNEAQ.

The chain combines TRBV12-2 with TRBJ2-5; TRBD2 is the table's D call and was not checked against the DNA. TRBV12-2 is a known pseudogene. This CDR3 region has 16 residues. The CDR3 protein is CASRPQKRYSQETQYF. DNA for the CDR3: TGTGCAAGTCGCCCCCAAAAGCGGTACAGCCAAGAGACCCAGTACTTC.

This clone was detected only a few times. The chain uses TRBV27 and TRBJ1-3; possible D gene TRBD1, 5 bases. This CDR3 has 16 residues. V gave up 6 bases and J gave up 0 bases, with 15 bases separating them. Germline CDR1 reads MNHEY; CDR2 reads SMNVEV (reference sequence). This chain's CDR3 is CASRRTGGASGNTIYF. The CDR3 region has the DNA TGTGCCAGCAGGAGGACCGGGGGAGCCTCTGGAAACACCATATATTTT.

The V call is TRBV18, the J call TRBJ1-2, with 8 bases fitting TRBD1. This CDR3 is 18 amino acids long. Germline loops: CDR1 KGHSH, CDR2 LQKENI. J was trimmed by 0 bases and V by 0 bases; bases with no gene match: 9. The CDR3 here is CASSPPVAGGRANYGYTF. The CDR3 region has the DNA TGTGCCAGCTCACCACCGGTGGCAGGGGGCAGGGCTAACTATGGCTACACCTTC.

The chain combines TRBV27 with TRBJ2-2; 8 nucleotides align to TRBD2. Per germline, CDR1 MNHEY and CDR2 SMNVEV (reference sequence). This CDR3 is 16 amino acids long. Germline trimming cut 7 bases from V and 2 bases from J; bases unmatched to any gene: 9. The CDR3 reads CASTTWRGVNTGELFF. The CDR3 DNA reads as TGTGCCAGCACCACTTGGCGGGGGGTAAACACCGGGGAGCTGTTTTTT.

This clone was recorded a few times. This sequence joins TRBV5-1 and TRBJ1-1, with 7 nucleotides matching TRBD1. Germline V gene data show CDR1 as SGHRS and CDR2 as YFSETQ. CDR3 length equals 15 residues. V lost 0 bases and J lost 4; bases outside the gene matches: 6. CDR3 protein: CASSLGLTGSTEAFF. CDR3 nucleotide sequence: TGCGCCAGCAGCTTGGGTTTGACAGGGAGCACTGAAGCTTTCTTT. Supplemented by reference TRBV5-1 and TRBJ1-1, the full variable domain reads KAGVTQTPRYLIKTRGQQVTLSCSPISGHRSVSWYQQTPGQGLQFLFEYFSETQRNKGNFPGRFSGRQFSNSRSEMNVSTLELGDSALYLCASSLGLTGSTEAFFGQGTRLTVV.

The chain uses TRBV19 and TRBJ1-1; D may be TRBD1 (6 bases). Germline V gene sequence: CDR1 LNHDA, CDR2 SQIVND (reference sequence). The V end lost 5 bases, the J end lost 1 base, and 14 bases lay between the germline ends. The CDR3 has 15 amino acids. CDR3 in amino acids: CASSLPTGSNTEAFF. CDR3 bases: TGTGCCAGTAGTCTACCGACAGGATCGAACACTGAAGCTTTCTTT.